Presented here are 17 T cell receptor beta chains from one specimen sequenced in a study of T-cell memory formation after mild COVID-19. TCRdb analysed the 5' RACE reads with MiXCR anew, one entry per CDR3 protein. The sample lists 250,000 to 350,000 distinct CDR3 sequences, roughly 13% occurring once. Sequencing was carried out using PBMCs or a T cell subset sorted from them (not recorded which). All receptors come from a man between 18 and 29 years old who had mild COVID-19 (a few samples of this study predate the infection). Cell type and time point are not known.

This clonotype was recorded a few times. The rearrangement uses TRBV3-1 and TRBJ1-6; D gene uncertain. Germline V gene data show CDR1 as LGHDT and CDR2 as YNNKEL (reference sequence). The CDR3 contains 12 residues. V lost 5 bases and J 14 bases, leaving 13 bases between the germline ends. Here the CDR3 reads CASSSRHFALHF. In nucleotides, the CDR3 is TGTGCCAGCAGCTCAAGGCACTTTGCCCTCCACTTT.

For the CDR3, the DNA is TGCGCCAGCAGCCAAGAAAGTTCGGGGAAATACAATGAGCAGTTCTTC. As protein: CASSQESSGKYNEQFF. This chain links TRBV4-3 with TRBJ2-1; the D gene is possibly TRBD2 (5 bases). The V end lost 0 bases, the J end lost 4 bases, and 13 bases lay between the germline ends. The CDR3 sequence is 16 residues long. Germline V CDR1 and CDR2: LGHNA, YSLEER.

The table lists this clonotype with a few counts. DNA for the CDR3: TGCAGTGCCCCCCGGGAAGGACTAGCGGATTACGAGCAGTACTTC. This translates into CSAPREGLADYEQYF. The V call is TRBV20-1, the J call TRBJ2-7, with 10 nucleotides matching TRBD2. CDR3 length: 15 amino acids. After removal of 6 bases from V and 4 bases from J, the junction contained 12 bases not matched to a gene. Germline V gene sequence: CDR1 DFQATT, CDR2 SNEGSKA (reference sequence).

This clonotype occurred a few times. V is TRBV7-2 and J is TRBJ2-7; 10 bases line up with TRBD2. Germline V CDR1 and CDR2: SGHTA, FQGNSA. The length of the CDR3 is 15 residues. V gave up 2 bases and J gave up 4 bases; unmatched junction bases: 5. CDR3 sequence reads: CASSLLPSGGYEQYF. In DNA form, the CDR3 reads TGTGCCAGCAGCTTACTACCTAGCGGGGGATACGAGCAGTACTTC.

The genes are TRBV12-3 or TRBV12-4 and TRBJ1-4, with TRBD1 as a possible D gene (5 bases). This CDR3 has 16 residues. V shed 1 base and J shed 7 bases, with 16 bases lying between them. CDR3 protein: CASSLELGIGGEKLFF. The CDR3 nucleotides read TGTGCCAGCAGTTTAGAATTAGGCATTGGGGGTGAAAAACTGTTTTTT.

The chain uses TRBV7-2 and TRBJ2-1; TRBD2 aligns across 14 bases. CDR1 SGHTA and CDR2 FQGNSA come from the germline V gene. V lost 5 bases, J lost 9 bases, and 9 bases stayed unmatched. The CDR3 covers 16 residues. This CDR3 is CASSTRLAGGHVEQFF. CDR3 DNA: TGTGCCAGCAGCACCAGACTAGCGGGGGGGCATGTTGAGCAGTTCTTC.

This clonotype was counted ten times or more. This chain links TRBV5-1 with TRBJ1-6; 7 nucleotides agree with TRBD1. This CDR3 comprises 14 residues. From germline, CDR1 is SGHRS and CDR2 YFSETQ. Trimming took 7 bases from V and 7 from J; bases not matched to a gene: 8. The CDR3 sequence: CASGTGQRNSPLHF. The CDR3 DNA is TGCGCCAGCGGTACGGGACAGAGGAATTCACCCCTCCACTTT.

This clonotype was counted between two and nine times. The chain links TRBV2 to TRBJ2-3; possibly TRBD2 for D (6 bases). Germline V CDR1 and CDR2: SNHLY, FYNNEI. This CDR3 has 14 residues. The V gene lost 3 bases and the J gene lost 5 bases, with 12 bases spanning the gap. In DNA, the CDR3 is TGTGCCAGCAGTGAGGAGGGGTCGGGAGATACGCAGTATTTT. Its translation: CASSEEGSGDTQYF.

The chain links TRBV3-1 to TRBJ1-2; no firm D call. The CDR3 totals 12 residues. Looked up from germline, CDR1 is LGHDT and CDR2 is YNNKEL (reference sequence). Trimming left V 0 bases short and J 7 bases short, with 6 bases between. The CDR3 nucleotides read TGTGCCAGCAGCCAAGATGCGGCTGGCTACACCTTC. Its protein is CASSQDAAGYTF.

This clonotype was seen only a few times. The chain combines TRBV12-3 or TRBV12-4 with TRBJ1-5; D is uncertain. The germline V and J ends were trimmed by 6 bases and 4 bases, with 7 bases remaining between them. The CDR3 spans 12 residues. In DNA form, the CDR3 reads TGTGCCAGCAGCCCTCATAATCAGCCCCAGCATTTT. Protein product: CASSPHNQPQHF.

In its sample, this clonotype was seen a few times. The CDR3 DNA follows: TGTGCCATCAGACCGGGGGACAACTATGGCTACACCTTC. Its protein product is CAIRPGDNYGYTF. The chain uses TRBV10-3 and TRBJ1-2; possibly TRBD1 for D (5 bases). Germline CDR1 is ENHRY and CDR2 is SYGVKD. The CDR3 is made up of 13 amino acids. Trimming left V 6 bases short and J 2 bases short, with 10 bases between.

This clonotype was picked up a small number of times. The V gene is TRBV28, the J gene TRBJ1-6; D is uncertain. The CDR3 loop spans 12 amino acids. Trimming removed 5 bases at V and 10 bases at J, with 9 bases between. Per the germline V gene, CDR1 is MDHEN and CDR2 is SYDVKM. The CDR3 reads CASSRPFSPLHF. The CDR3 DNA reads as TGTGCCAGCAGTCGCCCATTCTCACCCCTCCACTTT.

This clonotype was detected many times. V is TRBV7-9 and J is TRBJ2-5; a possible D gene is TRBD2 (7 bases). The germline gives CDR1 SEHNR, CDR2 FQNEAQ (reference sequence). V was pared by 8 bases and J by 2 bases, with 12 bases between. The CDR3 is made up of 13 amino acids. In DNA form, the CDR3 reads TGTGCCAGCGAAGGGGGGGGTCAAGAGACCCAGTACTTC. Its translation is CASEGGGQETQYF. The full variable domain, its missing parts supplied by reference TRBV7-9 and TRBJ2-5, is DTGVSQNPRHKITKRGQNVTFRCDPISEHNRLYWYRQTLGQGPEFLTYFQNEAQLEKSRLLSDRFSAERPKGSFSTLEIQRTEQGDSAMYLCASEGGGQETQYFGPGTRLLVL.

This clonotype was found a few times. This chain connects TRBV12-3 or TRBV12-4 to TRBJ2-2; 12 bases agree with TRBD2. The CDR3 consists of 16 residues. With 4 bases clipped from V and 7 bases from J, the junction kept 7 bases outside the gene matches. CDR3 DNA: TGTGCCAGCAGTTCCCGACTAGCGGGGGAAGTCGGGGAGCTGTTTTTT. It specifies CASSSRLAGEVGELFF.

This clonotype was seen at least ten times. One end of the junction is discordant with germline, which a read error may explain. V and J are TRBV7-7 and TRBJ2-1; maybe TRBD1 (5 bases). From germline, CDR1 is SSHAT and CDR2 FNYEAQ (reference sequence). The CDR3 length is 15 residues. The CDR3 here is CASSLGYQGRNEQFF. CDR3 nucleotide sequence: TGTGCTAGCAGCTTAGGGTACCAGGGTCGAAATGAGCAGTTCTTC.

The chain uses TRBV7-2 and TRBJ1-3; 8 positions match TRBD1. Germline V gene data show CDR1 as SGHTA and CDR2 as FQGNSA. This CDR3 spans 16 amino acids. Unmatched junction bases numbered 7, after V lost 3 bases and J lost 3 bases. CDR3 amino acids: CASSFADREDGNTIYF. CDR3 sequence (DNA): TGTGCCAGCAGCTTCGCGGACAGGGAAGATGGAAACACCATATATTTT.

This clonotype has just a few counts. This chain joins TRBV5-8 and TRBJ1-1; D is perhaps TRBD1 (5 bases). In germline, CDR1 is SGHTS, CDR2 YDEGEE. The V end lost 2 bases, the J end lost 6 bases, and 8 bases lay between the germline ends. CDR3 length equals 12 residues. The CDR3 protein is CASSFGAAEAFF. In nucleotides, the CDR3 is TGTGCCAGCAGCTTTGGGGCGGCTGAAGCTTTCTTT.